This T cell receptor beta chain was sequenced for a study of blood T cell repertoires in COVID-19. As for the study in general: Material from acute and convalescent COVID-19 was sourced from the United States, Italy and Spain. T cells, B-cell-depleted T cells, or PBMCs supplied cDNA or gDNA.

In the study's own analysis: Cell counts per sample came from amplifying reference gene primers. The method was immunoSEQ multiplex PCR; TCRdb's version includes in-frame clones alone and lacks a portion of them. Clone size and the V and J calls come from that table; the DNA yielded D and trimming. Among 200,000 or so clones, approximately 80% were seen once, and the ten largest hold 6.5% to 8.5%. Germline V gene lookup returns CDR1 MNHEY and CDR2 SVGAGI. The CDR3 spans 15 residues. V lost 10 bases, J lost 1 base, and 19 bases lay in between. This chain connects TRBV6-5 to TRBJ1-1; no firm D call. Sample: peripheral blood. This clonotype was obtained from a human donor with acute or convalescent COVID-19. The donor label of this sample is uncertain. This chain's CDR3 is CANPNQEEGNTEAFF. DNA of the CDR3: TGTGCCAATCCGAACCAGGAGGAGGGGAACACTGAAGCTTTCTTT.